One T cell receptor (beta chain) is described in this entry. TCRdb itself ran the RT-PCR reads through MiXCR, one entry per CDR3 protein. The top ten clones hold around 26% of a sample with about 150,000 distinct CDR3 sequences, 24% of them seen once. Trimming pared 2 bases from V and 1 base from J, leaving 15 bases between. CDR1 and CDR2 (germline): MNHEY, SVGEGT. The CDR3 contains 16 residues. These data belong to a study of patients and donors after allogeneic stem cell transplantation. The chain employs TRBV6-2 or TRBV6-3 and TRBJ2-7, with a weak D call TRBD1 (6 bases). The sequence derives from a human donor who was either an allogeneic HSCT recipient or a stem cell or donor lymphocyte infusion donor (not recorded which). It is not recorded whose cells these are; they may come from a transplant donor. The sample taken for sequencing was blood, either unsorted or a sorted T cell fraction (not recorded which). The CDR3 sequence: CASSYGTTDSSYEQYF. The CDR3 bases are TGTGCCAGCAGTTACGGAACGACGGACAGTTCCTACGAGCAGTACTTC.